This entry lists 32 T cell receptor beta chains sequenced from one sample in a study of cytomegalovirus exposure and HLA in healthy donors. The PCR was carried out with 60 Vbeta primers and 13 Jbeta primers. Measured with immunoSEQ multiplex PCR; TCRdb has only the in-frame clones, and not every one. The sample holds about 170,000 clones, 70% to 80% seen once. Sequenced input: PBMCs. The source is a woman aged 45-59 years in good health and CMV-seronegative.

V is TRBV2 and J is TRBJ2-1; TRBD2 matches at 14 bases. There are 15 residues in the CDR3. The V gene end was trimmed by 4 bases and the J gene end by 8 bases; junction bases not matched to a gene: 4. CDR1 and CDR2 (germline): SNHLY, FYNNEI. Here the CDR3 DNA reads TGTGCCAGCAGTGCGACTAGCGGGAGGGCCGATGAGCAGTTCTTC. It specifies CASSATSGRADEQFF.

The chain carries TRBV9 and TRBJ2-1; 8 nucleotides agree with TRBD1. V dropped 4 bases and J dropped 7; count of bases not matched to a gene: 7. Germline CDR1 is SGDLS and CDR2 is YYNGEE. The CDR3 runs 14 residues. The CDR3 region is CASSPLDRENEQFF. The CDR3 DNA reads TGTGCCAGCAGCCCGCTGGACAGGGAAAATGAGCAGTTCTTC.

This clone was picked up a small number of times. This chain links TRBV2 with TRBJ2-1; 12 positions agree with TRBD2. Germline V gene lookup returns CDR1 SNHLY and CDR2 FYNNEI. J was trimmed by 8 bases and V by 6 bases; bases with no gene match: 14. The CDR3 loop spans 17 amino acids. CDR3 protein: CASSGRLAGERRDEQFF. The DNA for the CDR3 is TGTGCCAGCAGCGGGCGACTAGCGGGAGAAAGGAGGGATGAGCAGTTCTTC.

The chain employs TRBV10-3 and TRBJ1-4, with D possibly being TRBD1 (6 bases). The CDR3 consists of 13 residues. CDR1 is ENHRY, CDR2 SYGVKD, per germline. Trimming removed 10 bases from V and 3 bases from J, with 12 bases in between. CDR3 sequence: CATNPGANEKLFF. In DNA, the CDR3 is TGTGCCACCAATCCAGGGGCTAATGAAAAACTGTTTTTT.

The chain combines TRBV30 with TRBJ1-5; TRBD1 matches at 8 bases. V lost 0 bases, J lost 5 bases, and 3 bases stayed unmatched. The CDR3 extends over 14 amino acids. Germline V gene lookup returns CDR1 GTSNPN and CDR2 SVGIG (reference sequence). CDR3 in DNA: TGTGCCTGGAGTGTAAGACAGGGGTATCAGCCCCAGCATTTT. It is translated as CAWSVRQGYQPQHF.

V usage is TRBV7-9 and J usage is TRBJ2-1; 9 nucleotides match TRBD1. The length of the CDR3 is 15 residues. In germline, CDR1 is SEHNR, CDR2 FQNEAQ (reference sequence). V shed 5 bases, J shed 7 bases, and the junction held 9 bases outside the gene matches. The CDR3 loop is CASSTGTGRINEQFF. The CDR3 bases are TGTGCCAGCAGCACCGGGACAGGGAGAATTAATGAGCAGTTCTTC.

This rearrangement joins TRBV28 to TRBJ2-3, with 9 bases identical to TRBD1. The V gene's germline CDR1 is MDHEN and CDR2 SYDVKM. V shed 5 bases, J shed 4 bases, and the junction held 7 bases outside the gene matches. The CDR3 is made up of 15 amino acids. The CDR3 coding sequence is TGTGCCAGCAGTGCGGACAGGGGTCGAGCAGATACGCAGTATTTT. Protein sequence: CASSADRGRADTQYF.

In this sample, this clone turned up a few times. The chain is built from TRBV18 and TRBJ1-2, with D possibly being TRBD1 (5 bases). The CDR3 totals 14 residues. V lost 8 bases to trimming and J lost 11 bases, with 24 bases between them. The germline V gene has CDR1 KGHSH and CDR2 LQKENI. The CDR3 sequence: CASRQTEVSMGYTF. The CDR3 nucleotides are TGTGCCAGCCGCCAGACAGAAGTTTCTATGGGGTACACCTTC. Drawing the rest from reference TRBV18 and TRBJ1-2, the complete variable domain is NAGVMQNPRHLVRRRGQEARLRCSPMKGHSHVYWYRQLPEEGLKFMVYLQKENIIDESGMPKERFSAEFPKEGPSILRIQQVVRGDSAAYFCASRQTEVSMGYTFGSGTRLTVV.

J is TRBJ2-3 and V is TRBV2; weak D call: TRBD2 (5 bases). The germline gives CDR1 SNHLY, CDR2 FYNNEI. Trimming left V 6 bases short and J 0 bases short, with 13 bases between. This CDR3 contains 15 residues. CDR3 region: CASSRGGSSTDTQYF. The CDR3 bases are TGTGCCAGCAGCCGTGGAGGCTCCAGCACAGATACGCAGTATTTT.

The V and J genes are TRBV11-2 and TRBJ2-4, with 10 positions matching TRBD2. The CDR3 sequence is 17 residues long. Trimming cost V 5 bases and J 0 bases; bases outside gene matches: 7. Germline V gene lookup returns CDR1 SGHAT and CDR2 FQNNGV. The CDR3 DNA sequence: TGTGCCAGCAGCGCGCTCGGACTAGCGGTAGCCAAAAACATTCAGTACTTC. This codes for CASSALGLAVAKNIQYF.

A few counts support this clone. The rearrangement joins TRBV18 to TRBJ2-5; 7 bases are a match to TRBD1. V lost 3 bases to trimming and J lost 2 bases; unmatched junction nucleotides: 9. The CDR3 runs 16 residues. Germline V lookup: CDR1 KGHSH, CDR2 LQKENI. The CDR3 sequence: CASSPSLGQTQETQYF. CDR3 nucleotide sequence: TGTGCCAGCTCACCTTCCCTGGGACAGACGCAAGAGACCCAGTACTTC.

The V and J genes are TRBV7-9 and TRBJ2-7; 10 nucleotides agree with TRBD1. The length of the CDR3 is 15 residues. Germline CDR1 SEHNR, CDR2 FQNEAQ (reference sequence). The J segment lost 5 bases and the V segment lost 4 bases, leaving 8 bases of the junction unmatched. CDR3 sequence: CASSSRQGAANEQYF. As DNA, the CDR3 is TGTGCCAGCAGCTCAAGACAGGGGGCGGCGAACGAGCAGTACTTC.

CDR3 DNA: TGTGCCAGCAGCCAGACCTCCCCCGGGGTAAACATTCAGTACTTC. This encodes CASSQTSPGVNIQYF. V is TRBV6-5 and J is TRBJ2-4; D possibly corresponds to TRBD2 (5 bases). The length of the CDR3 is 15 residues. V shed 6 bases and J shed 6 bases, with 18 bases lying between them. The V gene's germline CDR1 is MNHEY and CDR2 SVGAGI.

The V gene is TRBV11-1, the J gene TRBJ1-1; 7 nucleotides line up with TRBD1. CDR1 is SGHAT, CDR2 FQDESV, per germline (reference sequence). V lost 5 bases to trimming and J lost 6 bases; unmatched junction nucleotides: 9. The CDR3 loop spans 14 amino acids. The CDR3 protein is CASSPQVRGPEAFF. The CDR3 coding sequence is TGTGCCAGCAGCCCACAGGTAAGGGGGCCTGAAGCTTTCTTT.

V gene TRBV15 combines with J gene TRBJ1-1; 7 bases match TRBD1. With V trimmed by 1 base and J by 0 bases, 5 bases remained unmatched. The CDR3 spans 16 residues. In germline, CDR1 is LNHNV, CDR2 YYDKDF (reference sequence). The CDR3, as DNA: TGTGCCACCAGCAGAGGCGGGACAGCAATGAACACTGAAGCTTTCTTT. Amino acids: CATSRGGTAMNTEAFF. The complete variable domain, with remaining parts taken from reference TRBV15 and TRBJ1-1, reads DAMVIQNPRYQVTQFGKPVTLSCSQTLNHNVMYWYQQKSSQAPKLLFHYYDKDFNNEADTPDNFQSRRPNTSFCFLDIRSPGLGDTAMYLCATSRGGTAMNTEAFFGQGTRLTVV.

This chain uses TRBV14 with TRBJ1-1; the match to TRBD1 covers 8 bases. CDR3 length: 14 residues. Trimming removed 6 bases from V and 2 bases from J; junction bases left unmatched: 5. Germline values: CDR1 SGHDN, CDR2 FVKESK. In DNA, the CDR3 is TGTGCCAGCAGGCGACAGGGGATTAACACTGAAGCTTTCTTT. Encoded protein: CASRRQGINTEAFF.

The gene calls are TRBV7-2 and TRBJ1-3; D not certain. Germline assignment: CDR1 SGHTA and CDR2 FQGNSA. Trimming removed 5 bases from V and 0 bases from J, with 11 bases in between. CDR3 length equals 15 residues. For the CDR3, the DNA is TGTGCCAGCAGCCTCCGACGGGACTCTGGAAACACCATATATTTT. This translates into CASSLRRDSGNTIYF.

The gene calls are TRBV21-1 and TRBJ1-2; TRBD1 reflects the table's D call only, with no check against the DNA. TRBV21-1 is flagged as a pseudogene. The CDR3 consists of 17 residues. CDR3 residues: CASSKAETGGVPHGYTF. As DNA, the CDR3 is TGTGCCAGCAGCAAAGCTGAGACAGGGGGAGTCCCCCATGGCTACACCTTC.

The chain has TRBV11-2 and TRBJ2-1; the match to TRBD2 covers 7 bases. The germline V gene has CDR1 SGHAT and CDR2 FQNNGV. V shed 5 bases, J shed 14 bases, and the junction held 9 bases outside the gene matches. The CDR3 is 12 amino acids. CDR3 loop: CASSLSGAREFF. The CDR3 nucleotides are TGTGCCAGCAGCCTCAGCGGGGCCCGGGAGTTCTTC.

J is TRBJ1-3 and V is TRBV7-9, with D perhaps matching TRBD1 (6 bases). Germline V gene lookup returns CDR1 SEHNR and CDR2 FQNEAQ (reference sequence). Trimming took 3 bases from V and 4 from J, leaving 13 bases between them. The CDR3 covers 15 residues. In DNA, the CDR3 is TGTGCCAGCAGCTTTGGGGGGGCATCCGGAAACACCATATATTTT. Amino acid sequence: CASSFGGASGNTIYF.

This clone came up once. V and J are TRBV4-2 and TRBJ2-7; TRBD2 agrees at 10 bases. This CDR3 has 16 residues. V lost 3 bases and J lost 3; bases outside the gene matches: 8. Germline-derived CDR1 and CDR2 are LGHNA and YNFKEQ. CDR3 region: CASSQIRTSGYYEQYF. The CDR3 DNA follows: TGTGCCAGCAGCCAGATAAGGACTAGCGGTTACTACGAGCAGTACTTC.

J is TRBJ2-7 and V is TRBV2, with 8 bases matching TRBD1. Germline V gives CDR1 SNHLY, CDR2 FYNNEI. The CDR3 runs to 15 residues. With V trimmed by 3 bases and J by 5 bases, 9 bases remained unmatched. CDR3 coding DNA: TGTGCCAGCAGTGAGGCACAGGGGGTGACCCACGAGCAGTACTTC. Translated: CASSEAQGVTHEQYF. Drawing the rest from reference TRBV2 and TRBJ2-7, the complete variable domain is EPEVTQTPSHQVTQMGQEVILRCVPISNHLYFYWYRQILGQKVEFLVSFYNNEISEKSEIFDDQFSVERPDGSNFTLKIRSTKLEDSAMYFCASSEAQGVTHEQYFGPGTRLTVT.

The chain combines TRBV5-8 with TRBJ2-1; TRBD1 matches at 7 bases. In germline, CDR1 is SGHTS, CDR2 YDEGEE. The CDR3 is made up of 17 amino acids. V dropped 1 base and J dropped 0; count of bases not matched to a gene: 7. CDR3 sequence (DNA): TGTGCCAGCAGCTTGCACAGGGGTCTGAGCTCCTACAATGAGCAGTTCTTC. Translating gives CASSLHRGLSSYNEQFF.

This clone was observed a few times. The chain has TRBV5-3 and TRBJ2-7; 7 positions agree with TRBD1. Being an ORF, TRBV5-3 has a function that is uncertain. This CDR3 has 20 residues. The J segment lost 3 bases and the V segment lost 4 bases, leaving 25 bases of the junction unmatched. CDR3 protein: CARSKGGTGDPSICYYEQYF. As DNA, the CDR3 is TGTGCCAGAAGCAAAGGGGGAACAGGGGATCCCTCTATTTGCTACTACGAGCAGTACTTC.

V is TRBV19 and J is TRBJ1-4; D call uncertain. The CDR3 extends over 13 amino acids. V was clipped by 3 bases and J by 8 bases, with 10 bases between them. From germline, CDR1 is LNHDA and CDR2 SQIVND (reference sequence). The CDR3 coding sequence is TGTGCCAGTAGTATCCCCCCTTCCGAAAAACTGTTTTTT. Amino acid sequence: CASSIPPSEKLFF.

J is TRBJ2-3 and V is TRBV29-1; TRBD1 matches 8 bases. The J segment lost 1 base and the V segment lost 8 bases, leaving 14 bases of the junction unmatched. Germline V gene sequence: CDR1 SQVTM, CDR2 ANQGSEA. The CDR3 has 16 amino acids. CDR3 loop: CSPGNRGAGGTDTQYF. In nucleotides, the CDR3 is TGCAGCCCAGGCAACAGGGGGGCGGGTGGCACAGATACGCAGTATTTT.

The V call is TRBV6-5, the J call TRBJ1-4, with D possibly TRBD1 on 5 matching bases. The CDR3 extends over 15 amino acids. The V gene lost 0 bases and the J gene lost 4 bases, with 9 bases spanning the gap. Looked up from germline, CDR1 is MNHEY and CDR2 is SVGAGI. The CDR3 region has the DNA TGTGCCAGCAGTTACTCGCCCGGGGGTAATGAAAAACTGTTTTTT. Its protein is CASSYSPGGNEKLFF.

V gene TRBV10-1 combines with J gene TRBJ2-7, with TRBD2 matching over 7 bases. Per germline, CDR1 WNHNN and CDR2 SYGVQD (reference sequence). The CDR3 extends over 12 amino acids. Trimming at V came to 9 bases and at J to 6 bases, leaving 8 bases not matched to a gene. The CDR3 loop is CARAGWVGEQYF. The CDR3 coding sequence is TGCGCCAGAGCGGGATGGGTCGGCGAGCAGTACTTC.

A word on this clone: Mismatch with germline at one junction end may stem from a read error. The chain recombines TRBV14 with TRBJ1-2; no clear D. Germline V gene sequence: CDR1 SGHDN, CDR2 FVKESK. The CDR3 extends over 18 amino acids. The CDR3 sequence: CASSQDPQRGALGYGYTF. The CDR3, as DNA: TGTGCCAGCAGCCAAGATCCCCAGAGAGGCGCGCTCGGGTATGGATACACCTTC. Complete variable domain (other parts from reference TRBV14 and TRBJ1-2): EAGVTQFPSHSVIEKGQTVTLRCDPISGHDNLYWYRRVMGKEIKFLLHFVKESKQDESGMPNNRFLAERTGGTYSTLKVQPAELEDSGVYFCASSQDPQRGALGYGYTFGSGTRLTVV.

The chain is built from TRBV5-1 and TRBJ1-1, with D maybe TRBD1 (5 bases). The CDR3 is 14 amino acids. Looked up from germline, CDR1 is SGHRS and CDR2 is YFSETQ. V was cut by 4 bases and J by 4 bases, with 14 bases left in between. CDR3 sequence: CASSLYTGATEAFF. DNA for the CDR3: TGCGCCAGCAGCCTGTATACAGGCGCCACTGAAGCTTTCTTT.

The chain is built from TRBV29-1 and TRBJ1-1, with D perhaps matching TRBD1 (6 bases). Per the germline V gene, CDR1 is SQVTM and CDR2 is ANQGSEA. The germline V and J ends were trimmed by 5 bases and 1 base, with 14 bases remaining between them. The CDR3 is 14 amino acids. The CDR3 loop is CSVLMTGRNTEAFF. DNA for the CDR3: TGCAGCGTTCTGATGACAGGAAGGAACACTGAAGCTTTCTTT.

This clone was counted only a few times. The chain uses TRBV7-7 and TRBJ1-1; TRBD1 aligns across 7 bases. Trimming cost V 6 bases and J 6 bases; bases outside gene matches: 7. The CDR3 sequence is 13 residues long. Germline V gene data show CDR1 as SSHAT and CDR2 as FNYEAQ (reference sequence). CDR3 nucleotides: TGTGCCAGCAGTCCTACAGGGGAGGCTGAAGCTTTCTTT. Its translation: CASSPTGEAEAFF.